This T cell receptor (beta chain) was observed in a study of T cell repertoires in cytomegalovirus infection. As for the study in general: Well-studied HLA-B-restricted CMV epitopes were used in the study alongside recently identified HLA-C-restricted ones. Signatures in public TCR beta sequences pointed to both CMV infection and matching HLA type. Notes on the study in general: In two of eight donors, the top clonotype was HLA-C-restricted CMV-specific.

V lost 6 bases and J 0 bases, leaving 15 bases between the germline ends. Germline CDR1 is MNHEY and CDR2 is SMNVEV (reference sequence). This CDR3 has 17 amino acids. This clonotype came up many times. Its antigen is as yet unknown. TCRdb re-analysed the reads in MiXCR, keeping a single row per CDR3 protein. The sample holds about 130,000 distinct CDR3 sequences, more than 25% seen once. The TCR comes from a human donor in good health (CMV status not recorded). Some clones in this sample may be carry-over from other donors' samples. The sample here was CD8+ T cells from cultured PBMCs, taken from culture after CMV antigen stimulation. The chain couples TRBV27 to TRBJ1-6; D gene ambiguous. The CDR3 loop is CASSLKSISSYNSPLHF. The DNA for the CDR3 is TGTGCCAGCAGCCTAAAAAGTATTAGCTCCTATAATTCACCCCTCCACTTT.